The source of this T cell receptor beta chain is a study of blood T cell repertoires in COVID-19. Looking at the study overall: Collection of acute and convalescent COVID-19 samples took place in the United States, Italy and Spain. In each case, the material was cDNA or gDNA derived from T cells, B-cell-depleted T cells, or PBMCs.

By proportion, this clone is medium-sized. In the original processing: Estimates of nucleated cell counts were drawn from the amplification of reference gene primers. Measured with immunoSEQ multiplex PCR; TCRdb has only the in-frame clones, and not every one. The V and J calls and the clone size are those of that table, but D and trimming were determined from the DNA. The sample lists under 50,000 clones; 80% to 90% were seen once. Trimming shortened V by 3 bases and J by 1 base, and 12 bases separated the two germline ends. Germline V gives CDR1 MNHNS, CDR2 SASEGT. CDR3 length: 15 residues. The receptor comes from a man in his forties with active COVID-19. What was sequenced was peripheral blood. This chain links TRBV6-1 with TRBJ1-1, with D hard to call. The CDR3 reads CASSDIRGGNTEAFF. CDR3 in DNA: TGTGCCAGCAGTGATATTCGAGGAGGGAACACTGAAGCTTTCTTT.